These 2 T cell receptor beta chains were all obtained from the same sample, sequenced in a study of molecular identifiers for immune sequencing clone quantification (dated by TCRdb to 2016 to 2018). The method behind the library was PCR. Sequencing relied on an Illumina HiSeq 4000. The public reads were reanalyzed by TCRdb: fastp trimming at Q25, MiXCR alignment, in-frame beta chains only. Rows with one shared CDR3 protein collapse into an entry with the most common genes and DNA. In this sample the table shows 20,000 to 30,000 distinct CDR3 sequences, roughly 18% of which occur a single time. The ten largest make up around 1% of the sample. Specimen: naive CD8+ T cells from blood, with Jurkat cell RNA spiked in. According to the study, the label for this sample's cell subset or site signals: FACS-sorted CD8+CD4-CCR7+CD45RA+ naive T cells. The receptors here all came from a human donor in good health. Some libraries in this study had Jurkat cell RNA spiked in.

The chain uses TRBV4-3 and TRBJ1-4; the D is unclear. V lost 0 bases and J lost 10, with 9 bases in between. Germline V gives CDR1 LGHNA, CDR2 YSLEER. This CDR3 spans 13 amino acids. This CDR3 is CASSQEGLGKLFF. In DNA, the CDR3 is TGCGCCAGCAGCCAAGAAGGGCTGGGAAAACTGTTTTTT.

Note on this clonotype: A read error may explain this, as a much larger clone is one base away. The V and J genes are TRBV5-3 and TRBJ2-7; D remains ambiguous. TRBV5-3 is recorded as an ORF, its role being uncertain. The CDR3 has 11 residues. The CDR3 sequence: CASSAGYEQHF. The CDR3 DNA reads TGTGCCAGCTCCGCCGGGTACGAGCAGCACTTC.